A selection of T cell receptor beta chains follows, all from one sample in a study of cytotoxic CD8 clonotypes in ibrutinib-treated CLL. TCRdb's table, derived via immunoSEQ multiplex PCR, lists solely in-frame clones and lacks some. The profile shows about 5,500 clones, roughly 68% of them singletons. The specimen comprised PBMCs, sampled before ibrutinib treatment. Receptors originate from a human donor with chronic lymphocytic leukemia. The CDR3 runs from the conserved cysteine through the conserved F or W. The D gene is left open where the match is weak. Expanded clones are given a class, and other clones once, few, many or no size at all.

D,V,J,size,CDR3,DNA
NA,TRBV7-3,TRBJ2-7,few,CASSLTPGAYEQYF,TGTGCCAGCAGCTTAACTCCCGGAGCCTACGAGCAGTACTTC
TRBD1,TRBV20-1,TRBJ2-1,NA,CSAPGGNEQFF,TGCAGTGCGCCAGGGGGCAATGAGCAGTTCTTC
NA,TRBV7-9,TRBJ1-6,few,CASSGSDSPLHF,TGTGCCAGCAGTGGATCAGATTCACCCCTCCACTTT
TRBD1,TRBV9,TRBJ1-3,NA,CASSARDRGFQSSGNTIYF,TGTGCCAGCAGCGCCCGGGACAGGGGGTTTCAAAGCTCTGGAAACACCATATATTTT
NA,TRBV7-9,TRBJ1-4,large,CASSPPDRTNEKLFF,TGTGCCAGCAGCCCGCCGGACAGAACTAATGAAAAACTGTTTTTT
NA,TRBV29-1,TRBJ2-2,few,CSVPVDSGELFF,TGCAGCGTACCCGTTGACAGCGGGGAGCTGTTTTTT
NA,TRBV6-1,TRBJ1-1,NA,CASRNTEAFF,TGTGCCTCGAGGAACACTGAAGCTTTCTTT
NA,TRBV15,TRBJ1-2,NA,CATMSLYGYGYTF,TGTGCCACCATGTCGTTGTATGGCTATGGCTACACCTTC
NA,TRBV29-1,TRBJ1-2,NA,CSAQGGQGTGYTF,TGCAGCGCCCAAGGGGGACAAGGGACCGGCTACACCTTC
NA,TRBV19,TRBJ2-3,NA,CASSIALGVPSTDTQYF,TGTGCCAGTAGTATCGCCCTCGGGGTCCCTAGCACAGATACGCAGTATTTT
TRBD2,TRBV19,TRBJ2-1,NA,CASSFPSAGASYNEQFF,TGTGCCAGTAGTTTCCCTTCAGCGGGGGCTTCCTACAATGAGCAGTTCTTC
NA,TRBV5-4,TRBJ2-7,few,CASSLGVSYEQYF,TGTGCCAGCAGCTTGGGCGTCTCCTACGAGCAGTACTTC
NA,TRBV9,TRBJ2-3,NA,CASSASIGTQYF,TGTGCCAGCAGCGCCTCTATCGGCACGCAGTATTTT
NA,TRBV5-1,TRBJ1-1,NA,CASSLEANTEAFF,TGCGCCAGCAGCTTGGAGGCCAACACTGAAGCTTTCTTT
TRBD1,TRBV7-2,TRBJ1-1,once,CASSTRQGATTEAFF,TGTGCCAGCAGCACCCGACAGGGGGCGACCACTGAAGCTTTCTTT
TRBD1,TRBV30,TRBJ1-5,NA,CAWSVGTGLNQPQHF,TGTGCCTGGAGTGTAGGGACAGGGCTCAATCAGCCCCAGCATTTT
NA,TRBV4-1,TRBJ1-3,NA,CASSQPSGENTIYF,TGCGCCAGCAGCCAACCCTCGGGGGAGAACACCATATATTTT
NA,TRBV5-6,TRBJ2-7,NA,CASSLVGESYEQYF,TGTGCCAGCAGCTTGGTAGGAGAATCCTACGAGCAGTACTTC
TRBD1,TRBV2,TRBJ1-6,NA,CASRGQGTHSPLHF,TGTGCCAGCAGGGGACAGGGAACCCATTCACCCCTCCACTTT
NA,TRBV7-8,TRBJ2-3,NA,CASSLGSRGDTQYF,TGTGCCAGCAGCTTAGGTAGCAGGGGAGATACGCAGTATTTT
NA,TRBV6-5,TRBJ1-5,few,CASSTDGSNQPQHF,TGTGCCAGCAGTACCGATGGGAGCAATCAGCCCCAGCATTTT
NA,TRBV7-2,TRBJ1-2,few,CASSVPNSQSRGYTF,TGTGCCAGCAGCGTACCTAACAGCCAAAGTCGTGGCTACACCTTC
NA,TRBV19,TRBJ1-2,few,CATQGNLGGYTF,TGTGCTACCCAAGGGAACCTCGGGGGCTACACCTTC
NA,TRBV6-1,TRBJ1-5,NA,CASSEQQLGLNPIQPQHF,TGTGCCAGCAGTGAACAGCAGCTGGGTCTCAACCCGATACAGCCCCAGCATTTT
NA,TRBV7-8,TRBJ1-6,NA,CASSLGEGSPLHF,TGTGCCAGCAGCTTAGGCGAGGGCTCACCCCTCCACTTT
NA,TRBV19,TRBJ2-3,NA,CASFGGDTDTQYF,TGTGCCAGTTTCGGGGGCGACACAGATACGCAGTATTTT
TRBD1,TRBV7-2,TRBJ1-2,NA,CASSLDGQAVYGYTF,TGTGCCAGCAGCCTAGATGGACAGGCGGTCTATGGCTACACCTTC
NA,TRBV16,TRBJ2-7,few,CASSPPGRSYEQYF,TGTGCCAGCAGCCCCCCGGGGCGGTCCTACGAGCAGTACTTC
NA,TRBV19,TRBJ1-2,NA,CASSTRQAQGSFNYGYTF,TGTGCCAGTAGTACCCGACAGGCCCAGGGGTCTTTTAACTATGGCTACACCTTC
TRBD2,TRBV6-6,TRBJ2-1,NA,CATNWAGGDEQFF,TGTGCCACCAACTGGGCCGGGGGGGATGAGCAGTTCTTC